These 18 T cell receptor beta chains were sequenced from one sample in a study of cytomegalovirus exposure and HLA in healthy donors. The PCR ran on 60 Vbeta and 13 Jbeta primers. The assay was immunoSEQ multiplex PCR, and TCRdb's table has in-frame clones only and misses some. The table has some 160,000 clones, roughly 80% seen once. The source material was PBMCs. Receptor source: a male donor in good health and CMV-seronegative.

This clone is a singleton in its sample. The chain is built from TRBV2 and TRBJ2-2; D perhaps matches TRBD1 (6 bases). The CDR3 loop spans 14 amino acids. Between the trimmed V and J ends, which lost 7 bases and 1 base, there was a span of 10 bases. Per the germline V gene, CDR1 is SNHLY and CDR2 is FYNNEI. CDR3 DNA: TGTGCCAGCAATGGACAGAGGAACACCGGGGAGCTGTTTTTT. Its protein is CASNGQRNTGELFF.

The chain uses TRBV7-2 and TRBJ2-1; 8 bases agree with TRBD1. CDR3 length: 14 residues. The germline CDR1 and CDR2 sequences are SGHTA and FQGNSA. Losses at the gene ends were 4 bases for V and 8 bases for J; bases not matched to a gene: 7. In DNA form, the CDR3 reads TGTGCCAGCAGCTGGGACAGGCTAAGTCATGAGCAGTTCTTC. It is translated as CASSWDRLSHEQFF.

This chain uses TRBV10-2 with TRBJ1-6; D is ambiguous. CDR1 is WSHSY, CDR2 SAAADI, per germline. Between the trimmed V and J ends, which lost 6 bases and 9 bases, there was a span of 15 bases. CDR3 length: 14 amino acids. CDR3 sequence: CASRVNSGISPLHF. The CDR3 region has the DNA TGCGCCAGCAGAGTGAATTCGGGAATTTCACCCCTCCACTTT.

J is TRBJ2-7 and V is TRBV5-1; D is perhaps TRBD2 (7 bases). V lost 4 bases and J 2 bases, leaving 19 bases between the germline ends. The germline V gene has CDR1 SGHRS and CDR2 YFSETQ. This CDR3 region has 16 residues. The CDR3 sequence: CASSPRGAGHTYEQYF. Here the CDR3 DNA reads TGCGCCAGCAGCCCACGGGGAGCGGGACACACCTACGAGCAGTACTTC.

This rearrangement joins TRBV7-9 to TRBJ1-1; maybe TRBD1 (6 bases). V was clipped by 6 bases and J by 5 bases, with 19 bases between them. The CDR3 loop spans 15 amino acids. Looked up from germline, CDR1 is SEHNR and CDR2 is FQNEAQ (reference sequence). In nucleotides, the CDR3 is TGTGCCAGCAGGCGCAGGGGATCGTTGGGAACTGAAGCTTTCTTT. Translated, it gives CASRRRGSLGTEAFF. Supplemented by reference TRBV7-9 and TRBJ1-1, the full variable domain reads DTGVSQNPRHKITKRGQNVTFRCDPISEHNRLYWYRQTLGQGPEFLTYFQNEAQLEKSRLLSDRFSAERPKGSFSTLEIQRTEQGDSAMYLCASRRRGSLGTEAFFGQGTRLTVV.

The gene calls are TRBV15 and TRBJ2-5; the D gene is possibly TRBD1 (6 bases). V was trimmed by 3 bases and J by 0 bases, leaving 14 bases between them. CDR1 and CDR2 from the germline V gene are LNHNV and YYDKDF (reference sequence). CDR3 length equals 16 residues. CDR3 DNA sequence: TGTGCCACCAGCAGCCTGGACAGTCGGTACCAAGAGACCCAGTACTTC. It is translated as CATSSLDSRYQETQYF.

The V call is TRBV7-9, the J call TRBJ1-1, with D perhaps matching TRBD1 (5 bases). The germline V and J ends were trimmed by 1 base and 7 bases, with 7 bases remaining between them. CDR3 size: 12 residues. Germline CDR1 reads SEHNR; CDR2 reads FQNEAQ (reference sequence). CDR3 loop: CASSLGQYEAFF. CDR3 sequence (DNA): TGTGCCAGCAGCTTAGGACAGTATGAAGCTTTCTTT.

V usage is TRBV28 and J usage is TRBJ1-4; D ambiguous. Per the germline V gene, CDR1 is MDHEN and CDR2 is SYDVKM. CDR3 length: 15 residues. V lost 4 bases to trimming and J lost 4 bases, with 13 bases between them. CDR3: CASSWRPTGNEKLFF. The CDR3 nucleotides are TGTGCCAGCAGTTGGCGGCCAACGGGTAATGAAAAACTGTTTTTT.

CDR3 region: CASSSGGDSGNTIYF. The DNA for the CDR3 is TGTGCCAGCAGTTCCGGGGGGGACTCTGGAAACACCATATATTTT. J is TRBJ1-3 and V is TRBV6-5; D may be TRBD1 (5 bases). The germline V gene encodes CDR1 MNHEY and CDR2 SVGAGI. With 4 bases removed from V and 0 bases from J, the gap between germline ends came to 10 bases. The CDR3 contains 15 residues.

V and J are TRBV7-9 and TRBJ1-5; TRBD1 aligns across 7 bases. J was trimmed by 5 bases and V by 1 base; bases with no gene match: 2. The CDR3 is 14 residues long. Per the germline V gene, CDR1 is SEHNR and CDR2 is FQNEAQ (reference sequence). The CDR3 sequence: CASSLGQGHQPQHF. The CDR3 bases are TGTGCCAGCAGCTTAGGACAGGGCCATCAGCCCCAGCATTTT.

Points on this clone: Other nucleotide sequences from this sample produce the same CDR3. V and J are TRBV5-1 and TRBJ2-2; D gene ambiguous. The CDR3 consists of 14 residues. Germline V gives CDR1 SGHRS, CDR2 YFSETQ. V was trimmed by 2 bases and J by 7 bases, leaving 12 bases between them. The CDR3 DNA reads as TGCGCCAGCAGCTTTGATAACCTCAGCGGGGAGCTGTTTTTT. Amino acid sequence: CASSFDNLSGELFF.

The chain recombines TRBV19 with TRBJ1-1, with D hard to call. The germline V and J ends were trimmed by 7 bases and 6 bases, with 15 bases remaining between them. This CDR3 contains 13 residues. In germline, CDR1 is LNHDA, CDR2 SQIVND (reference sequence). DNA for the CDR3: TGTGCCAGTACCCCCGGGTATGGCGCTGAAGCTTTCTTT. As protein: CASTPGYGAEAFF.

The chain employs TRBV11-2 and TRBJ1-3, with D unclear. Germline V gene data show CDR1 as SGHAT and CDR2 as FQNNGV. The CDR3 runs to 13 residues. Trimming left V 2 bases short and J 8 bases short, with 10 bases between. CDR3 protein: CASSLSQLDTIYF. For the CDR3, the DNA is TGTGCCAGCAGCTTATCGCAGTTGGACACCATATATTTT. Together with reference TRBV11-2 and TRBJ1-3, the CDR3 gives the full variable domain: EAGVAQSPRYKIIEKRQSVAFWCNPISGHATLYWYQQILGQGPKLLIQFQNNGVVDDSQLPKDRFSAERLKGVDSTLKIQPAKLEDSAVYLCASSLSQLDTIYFGEGSWLTVV.

The gene calls are TRBV5-4 and TRBJ1-4, with D perhaps TRBD1 (5 bases). V was shortened by 0 bases and J by 8 bases, with 11 bases between the two germline ends. The CDR3 totals 14 residues. CDR1 is SGHNT, CDR2 YYREEE, per germline (reference sequence). The CDR3 here is CASSLEGLREKLFF. Here the CDR3 DNA reads TGTGCCAGCAGCTTGGAGGGGCTTAGGGAAAAACTGTTTTTT.

This chain uses TRBV2 with TRBJ1-5, with D perhaps TRBD1 (6 bases). Looked up from germline, CDR1 is SNHLY and CDR2 is FYNNEI. The germline V and J ends were trimmed by 7 bases and 2 bases, with 15 bases remaining between them. This CDR3 is built from 15 residues. The CDR3 nucleotides read TGTGCCAGCACCAAGACAGGCGCTGGCAATCAGCCCCAGCATTTT. Protein product: CASTKTGAGNQPQHF.

This clone showed up just a few times. The CDR3 bases are TGCGCCAGCAGGCTAGCGGGGGAAGAGACCCAGTACTTC. Protein sequence: CASRLAGEETQYF. The V gene is TRBV10-2, the J gene TRBJ2-5, with 10 bases matching TRBD2. CDR3 length: 13 amino acids. The germline V gene has CDR1 WSHSY and CDR2 SAAADI. V gave up 6 bases and J gave up 3 bases; unmatched junction bases: 1.

The chain uses TRBV6-6 and TRBJ2-7; TRBD1 is a possible D gene (5 bases). Germline values: CDR1 MNHNY, CDR2 SVGAGI (reference sequence). With 0 bases removed from V and 4 bases from J, the gap between germline ends came to 16 bases. The CDR3 is made up of 16 amino acids. The CDR3 protein is CASSYSVQGKFYEQYF. DNA for the CDR3: TGTGCCAGCAGTTACTCGGTCCAGGGTAAATTTTACGAGCAGTACTTC.

The chain carries TRBV4-3 and TRBJ1-4; no clear D gene. Trimming took off 0 bases at V and 2 bases at J, with 7 bases between the two ends. Germline-derived CDR1 and CDR2 are LGHNA and YSLEER. The CDR3 is 15 amino acids. The CDR3 nucleotides are TGCGCCAGCAGCCAAGATCGAGCGACTAATGAAAAACTGTTTTTT. This translates into CASSQDRATNEKLFF.